This T cell receptor beta chain originates from a study of spatial heterogeneity in lung cancer. Study information: Alpha-chain detections were consistently fewer than beta-chain detections among the sequences.

The CDR3 extends over 16 amino acids. With 4 bases clipped from V and 7 bases from J, the junction kept 6 bases outside the gene matches. CDR1 and CDR2 from the germline V gene are MNHEY and SVGAGI. Individual TCR cDNA molecules each bore their own unique molecular identifier. MiXCR, applied by TCRdb to the 5' RACE reads, yields one record per CDR3 protein. The table lists tens of thousands of distinct CDR3 sequences, under 6% of them singletons. This clonotype has at least ten counts. Its matching antigen is unknown. As to time point: sample taken at primary tumor resection. TCRs were sequenced from unsorted whole RNA of tumor, nontumor lung or PBMC. Study-level points and caveats: Tumor TCRs that were ubiquitous and expanded showed up in blood more at resection than follow-up.

The sample here was PBMCs, taken at surgery. This clonotype was sampled from a male donor with early-stage non-small cell lung cancer. This rearrangement joins TRBV6-5 to TRBJ2-1; TRBD2 aligns across 14 bases. The DNA for the CDR3 is TGTGCCAGCAGTTTCTCGGGACTAGCGGGAGAAAATGAGCAGTTCTTC. Amino acids: CASSFSGLAGENEQFF.